This T cell receptor (beta chain) was recorded in a study of T cell responses to AZD1222 COVID-19 vaccine. The length of the CDR3 is 16 residues. Germline assignment: CDR1 SGDLS and CDR2 YYNGEE. Germline trimming cut 7 bases from V and 6 bases from J; bases unmatched to any gene: 15. The assay was immunoSEQ multiplex PCR, and TCRdb's table has in-frame clones only and misses some. This sample has about 130,000 clones; 93% occur once, and the top ten carry 0.9% to 0.95%. The genes are TRBV9 and TRBJ2-3; 9 positions agree with TRBD2. The clonotype originates from an adult in good health. The sample was peripheral blood, taken on day 0 of AZD1222 vaccination. The CDR3 sequence: CASGRSGTSIRDTQYF. CDR3 DNA: TGTGCCAGCGGACGGTCCGGGACTAGCATTCGTGATACGCAGTATTTT.